This is a list of T cell receptor beta chains from one sample in a study of blood T cell repertoires in COVID-19. Produced via immunoSEQ multiplex PCR; TCRdb's table is partial and in-frame only. The data contain about 130,000 clones, approximately 86% of them singletons. The sequenced sample was peripheral blood. These receptors came from a woman between 65 and 79 years old with COVID-19, enrolled during active disease. Each CDR3 is given with its conserved first and last residue. The order of the fields is CDR3 DNA, CDR3 protein, D gene, clone size, J gene, V gene. The D gene is left open where the match is weak. A row's size may be missing; if present it is once, few, many or a size class.

TGTGCCAGCAGGGGCGACAGGGGGCACGAGCAGTACTTC | CASRGDRGHEQYF | TRBD1 | NA | TRBJ2-7 | TRBV3-1/TRBV3-2
TGTGCCAGCAGTTCAGGCAGGGTCGGCACCGGGGAGCTGTTTTTT | CASSSGRVGTGELFF | NA | NA | TRBJ2-2 | TRBV27
TGTGCCTGGAGTGTAGTCGGTTTTTGGGAGACCCAGTACTTC | CAWSVVGFWETQYF | NA | NA | TRBJ2-5 | TRBV30
TGTGCCAGCAGTGAACAGGGAATTAGCAATCAGCCCCAGCATTTT | CASSEQGISNQPQHF | NA | NA | TRBJ1-5 | TRBV2
TGTGCCAGCAGCTTAAAGCACAGTAATTCACCCCTCCACTTT | CASSLKHSNSPLHF | NA | few | TRBJ1-6 | TRBV7-3
TGTGCCAGCAGTCGACCCCCAGGGGGATCCTACGAGCAGTACTTC | CASSRPPGGSYEQYF | TRBD1 | NA | TRBJ2-7 | TRBV6-6
TGTGCCAGCAGTTCCCCAGGACAGGGGGCCCGAAACTATGGCTACACCTTC | CASSSPGQGARNYGYTF | TRBD1 | NA | TRBJ1-2 | TRBV27
TGTGCCAGCAGCGTGAGCGGGGGGGGGATCCAAGAGACCCAGTACTTC | CASSVSGGGIQETQYF | TRBD2 | NA | TRBJ2-5 | TRBV9
TGTGCCATCAGTGGGCCCGACAGGGGGGGGTCCTACGAGCAGTACTTC | CAISGPDRGGSYEQYF | TRBD1 | once | TRBJ2-7 | TRBV10-3
TGTGCCAGCGGACGGATTCTCGGGGGGGAGACCCAGTACTTC | CASGRILGGETQYF | TRBD2 | NA | TRBJ2-5 | TRBV7-9
TGTGCCAGCAGTGAAGTAGGACAGGGTGGTGGCTACACCTTC | CASSEVGQGGGYTF | TRBD1 | NA | TRBJ1-2 | TRBV6-1
TGTGCCAGTAGTACTCACGAGCGCAATCAGCCCCAGCATTTT | CASSTHERNQPQHF | NA | NA | TRBJ1-5 | TRBV19
TGTGCCAGCAGTCCCGGATCGACTGGAGAGACCCAGTACTTC | CASSPGSTGETQYF | NA | few | TRBJ2-5 | TRBV2
TGTGCCAGCAGCTTGGCCGGGGTCCAAGAGACCCAGTACTTC | CASSLAGVQETQYF | NA | once | TRBJ2-5 | TRBV5-8
TGTGCCTGGAATATAGAGATGAACACTGAAGCTTTCTTT | CAWNIEMNTEAFF | NA | NA | TRBJ1-1 | TRBV30
TGTGCCAGCACCATACAGGGCCTCAATCAGCCCCAGCATTTT | CASTIQGLNQPQHF | NA | NA | TRBJ1-5 | TRBV6-5
TGTGCCAGCAGCAGAAACCGGGACTACGAGCAGTACTTC | CASSRNRDYEQYF | NA | NA | TRBJ2-7 | TRBV13
TGTGCCAGCAGCTCGAGCGGGTTGAACTCTGGAAACACCATATATTTT | CASSSSGLNSGNTIYF | NA | NA | TRBJ1-3 | TRBV11-2
TGTGCCAGCAGTGATTCTAGCGGGGGGGTAAATGAGCAGTTCTTC | CASSDSSGGVNEQFF | TRBD2 | NA | TRBJ2-1 | TRBV25-1
TGTGCCAGCAGCACGGGACTAGCGGGGACCGGGGAGCTGTTTTTT | CASSTGLAGTGELFF | TRBD2 | NA | TRBJ2-2 | TRBV2
TGCGCCAGCAGCGGCGGGGGAACCACAGATACGCAGTATTTT | CASSGGGTTDTQYF | TRBD2 | once | TRBJ2-3 | TRBV5-1
TGTGCCAGCAGCGCGAACAGGGGGAACACTGAAGCTTTCTTT | CASSANRGNTEAFF | TRBD1 | NA | TRBJ1-1 | TRBV9
TGTGCCAGCAGCAAAAGGACCCCTTTAGCGGGGGGGCGACATGAGCAGTTCTTC | CASSKRTPLAGGRHEQFF | NA | NA | TRBJ2-1 | TRBV21-1
TGTGCCAGCTTACCCCGGGGGGACACTGAAGCTTTCTTT | CASLPRGDTEAFF | NA | NA | TRBJ1-1 | TRBV18
TGTGCCAGCAGCTTACGGGGAGCTAATGAAAAACTGTTTTTT | CASSLRGANEKLFF | NA | NA | TRBJ1-4 | TRBV7-6
TGCGCCAGCAGCCAAGTGCCCGGGGGGGCTAGAGAGACCCAGTACTTC | CASSQVPGGARETQYF | TRBD2 | NA | TRBJ2-5 | TRBV4-1
TGTGCCAGCACCCTAAAAAGGACAGCCCAGAACACTGAAGCTTTCTTT | CASTLKRTAQNTEAFF | NA | NA | TRBJ1-1 | TRBV11-3
TGTGCCAGCAGTTTATCGACAGGGTCCTTCGGCGAGCAGTACTTC | CASSLSTGSFGEQYF | TRBD1 | NA | TRBJ2-7 | TRBV27
TGTGCCACCAGTGACCCTATAGCGGGGGCGTACAATGAGCAGTTCTTC | CATSDPIAGAYNEQFF | TRBD2 | NA | TRBJ2-1 | TRBV24-1
TGTGCCAGCAGCCGCCCGGGGATTTATGGCTACACCTTC | CASSRPGIYGYTF | NA | NA | TRBJ1-2 | TRBV4-2
TGTGCCAGCATCCAACAGGGGCAGGGTTCAGATACGCAGTATTTT | CASIQQGQGSDTQYF | TRBD1 | NA | TRBJ2-3 | TRBV6-5
TGTGCCACCAGCATAGATAATTCACCCCTCCACTTT | CATSIDNSPLHF | NA | NA | TRBJ1-6 | TRBV15
TGTGCCAGTAGGGCGGGAGAGACCCAGTACTTC | CASRAGETQYF | NA | NA | TRBJ2-5 | TRBV19
TGCGCCAGCACCAAGACAGGGGATGAAAAACTGTTTTTT | CASTKTGDEKLFF | TRBD1 | NA | TRBJ1-4 | TRBV5-1
TGTGCCAGCAGACCTCCAACAGGGGCCAACTATGGCTACACCTTC | CASRPPTGANYGYTF | TRBD1 | NA | TRBJ1-2 | TRBV28
TGCGCCAGCAGCTTGGGGGACTACCTCGGCTCCTACAATGAGCAGTTCTTC | CASSLGDYLGSYNEQFF | TRBD2 | NA | TRBJ2-1 | TRBV5-1
TGTGCCAGCTCACCTGACAGGCGGCGAATCCAAGAGACCCAGTACTTC | CASSPDRRRIQETQYF | NA | few | TRBJ2-5 | TRBV18
TGCGCCAGCAGCTTGGTCTGGGGACAGAACACTGAAGCTTTCTTT | CASSLVWGQNTEAFF | NA | NA | TRBJ1-1 | TRBV5-1
TGTGCCAGCAGCGGAGAGGGTCCTAGCAATCAGCCCCAGCATTTT | CASSGEGPSNQPQHF | NA | once | TRBJ1-5 | TRBV28
TGTGCCAGCAGCTTAGTCCCGGGACAGGGGCTTTATGGCTACACCTTC | CASSLVPGQGLYGYTF | TRBD1 | NA | TRBJ1-2 | TRBV7-8
TGTGCCAGCAGGTGGACAACCCACACCGGGGAGCTGTTTTTT | CASRWTTHTGELFF | NA | NA | TRBJ2-2 | TRBV2
TGTGCCAGCAGTCCGAGACAGGGACCCTATGGCTACACCTTC | CASSPRQGPYGYTF | TRBD1 | once | TRBJ1-2 | TRBV6-5
TGTGCCACCAGTGATACGACAGGGTTTCGCGCTTTCTTT | CATSDTTGFRAFF | TRBD1 | NA | TRBJ1-1 | TRBV24-1
TGTGCCAGCAGACTCCAACAGGGGACGAACACCGGGGAGCTGTTTTTT | CASRLQQGTNTGELFF | TRBD1 | NA | TRBJ2-2 | TRBV27
TGTGCCAGTAGTATATCAGGGGTTGGTGGCAATCAGCCCCAGCATTTT | CASSISGVGGNQPQHF | NA | NA | TRBJ1-5 | TRBV19
TGTGCCAGTAGTATCCCAAGCGGGAAAGGGGCCCTGAACACTGAAGCTTTCTTT | CASSIPSGKGALNTEAFF | NA | NA | TRBJ1-1 | TRBV19
TGTGCCAGCAGCTTAACGCGGGTTCCTAGCAATCAGCCCCAGCATTTT | CASSLTRVPSNQPQHF | NA | NA | TRBJ1-5 | TRBV7-8
TGCGCCAGCAGCCAAGACAGGGTTACTGAAGCTTTCTTT | CASSQDRVTEAFF | TRBD1 | NA | TRBJ1-1 | TRBV23-1
TGTGCCAGCAGTTATGGGGGGGGGAACACTGAAGCTTTCTTT | CASSYGGGNTEAFF | NA | NA | TRBJ1-1 | TRBV6-6
TGTGCCAGTAGTACCCCAGAGGTAGGGGTGCGAGGAAATCAGCCCCAGCATTTT | CASSTPEVGVRGNQPQHF | NA | NA | TRBJ1-5 | TRBV19
TGCGCCAGCAGCTCCGGGACAGGGGGATATGAAAAACTGTTTTTT | CASSSGTGGYEKLFF | TRBD1 | NA | TRBJ1-4 | TRBV5-1
TGTGCCAGCAGCTTGGAAACACGAACAGACGAGCAGTACTTC | CASSLETRTDEQYF | NA | once | TRBJ2-7 | TRBV5-4